Below, 22 T cell receptor beta chains from the same sample are listed, as sequenced in a study of T cells after posttransplantation cyclophosphamide. Measured with immunoSEQ multiplex PCR; TCRdb has only the in-frame clones, and not every one. The repertoire holds fewer than 35,000 clones, 90% to 95% seen once, with approximately 0.1% in the top ten. Cells defined as naive were viable CD3+CD4+ or CD3+CD8+ and CCR7+CD45RA+CD45RO-CD95-CD27+CD28+. The sequenced material came from naive CD4+ T cells sorted from blood. The receptors come from a young man in good health and a related stem cell transplant donor.

This chain uses TRBV7-9 with TRBJ2-5, with TRBD1 identical over 7 bases. In germline, CDR1 is SEHNR, CDR2 FQNEAQ (reference sequence). The CDR3 sequence is 14 residues long. With 5 bases clipped from V and 3 bases from J, the junction kept 6 bases outside the gene matches. For the CDR3, the DNA is TGTGCCAGCAGCCCGGGACAGTATGAAGAGACCCAGTACTTC. Translated: CASSPGQYEETQYF. Filled out from reference TRBV7-9 and TRBJ2-5, the complete variable domain reads DTGVSQNPRHKITKRGQNVTFRCDPISEHNRLYWYRQTLGQGPEFLTYFQNEAQLEKSRLLSDRFSAERPKGSFSTLEIQRTEQGDSAMYLCASSPGQYEETQYFGPGTRLLVL.

J is TRBJ2-3 and V is TRBV7-3; D possibly corresponds to TRBD1 (6 bases). V was pared by 6 bases and J by 2 bases, with 12 bases between. Germline V gene data show CDR1 as SGHTA and CDR2 as FQGTGA. The CDR3 contains 14 residues. The CDR3 DNA reads as TGTGCCAGCAGTCCAGGACAGATCACAGATACGCAGTATTTT. Translating gives CASSPGQITDTQYF. Complete variable domain (other parts from reference TRBV7-3 and TRBJ2-3): GAGVSQTPSNKVTEKGKYVELRCDPISGHTALYWYRQSLGQGPEFLIYFQGTGAADDSGLPNDRFFAVRPEGSVSTLKIQRTERGDSAVYLCASSPGQITDTQYFGPGTRLTVL.

This clone has only a few counts. This sequence joins TRBV6-1 and TRBJ1-4, with D perhaps TRBD1 (6 bases). Germline V gives CDR1 MNHNS, CDR2 SASEGT. The CDR3 covers 14 residues. Deletions cut 2 bases from V and 7 bases from J, with 11 bases between. DNA of the CDR3: TGTGCCAGCAGTGAAAGGGGGAGGGGTGAAAAACTGTTTTTT. Translation gives CASSERGRGEKLFF.

V is TRBV7-2 and J is TRBJ1-5; D possibly corresponds to TRBD1 (6 bases). This CDR3 has 12 residues. CDR1 and CDR2 from the germline V gene are SGHTA and FQGNSA. The ends were cut back, 3 bases at V and 9 bases at J, with 9 bases in the middle. CDR3 in DNA: TGTGCCAGCAGCTTCACAGGGTCGCCCCAGCATTTT. It specifies CASSFTGSPQHF.

The V and J genes are TRBV7-2 and TRBJ2-4; TRBD1 agrees at 9 bases. The CDR3 has 15 residues. Trimming cost V 4 bases and J 7 bases; bases outside gene matches: 8. Looked up from germline, CDR1 is SGHTA and CDR2 is FQGNSA. The CDR3 coding sequence is TGTGCCAGCAGCTCGCGGACAGGGGAGAGCAACATTCAGTACTTC. Its translation is CASSSRTGESNIQYF. The full variable domain, rest sourced from reference TRBV7-2 and TRBJ2-4, is GAGVSQSPSNKVTEKGKDVELRCDPISGHTALYWYRQSLGQGLEFLIYFQGNSAPDKSGLPSDRFSAERTGGSVSTLTIQRTQQEDSAVYLCASSSRTGESNIQYFGAGTRLSVL.

V gene TRBV2 combines with J gene TRBJ2-1; TRBD2 agrees at 15 bases. The CDR3 sequence is 15 residues long. J lost 8 bases, V lost 6 bases, and 5 bases had no gene match. Germline CDR1 is SNHLY and CDR2 is FYNNEI. The CDR3 DNA follows: TGTGCCAGCAGCCGGACTAGCGGGGGGGGGTATGAGCAGTTCTTC. This encodes CASSRTSGGGYEQFF.

This chain joins TRBV13 and TRBJ2-1; perhaps TRBD1 as D (6 bases). Germline V CDR1 and CDR2: PRHDT, FYEKMQ (reference sequence). The CDR3 contains 15 residues. The V end was cut by 5 bases, the J end by 5 bases, with 16 bases between. CDR3 sequence (DNA): TGTGCCAGCAGCCTGACAGGAGCTCGACACAATGAGCAGTTCTTC. It is translated as CASSLTGARHNEQFF.

V is TRBV9 and J is TRBJ2-7; 7 nucleotides align to TRBD1. The V segment lost 2 bases and the J segment 3 bases; nucleotides outside the gene matches: 5. Germline-derived CDR1 and CDR2 are SGDLS and YYNGEE. CDR3 length equals 14 residues. The CDR3 reads CASSVRDSFYEQYF. As DNA, the CDR3 is TGTGCCAGCAGCGTCCGGGACAGTTTCTACGAGCAGTACTTC.

A remark on this clone: The same CDR3 is also encoded by other DNA sequences in this sample. The genes are TRBV5-1 and TRBJ1-6; D is perhaps TRBD1 (6 bases). From germline, CDR1 is SGHRS and CDR2 YFSETQ. Between the trimmed V and J ends, which lost 4 bases and 13 bases, there was a span of 21 bases. This CDR3 is built from 15 residues. The CDR3 nucleotides read TGCGCCAGCAGCCTGACAGGCCGCGATACTTCCCCCCTCCACTTT. This gives the protein CASSLTGRDTSPLHF.

The chain couples TRBV6-6 to TRBJ1-5, with a tentative D call TRBD1 (5 bases). Trimming shortened V by 2 bases and J by 1 base, and 12 bases separated the two germline ends. The CDR3 runs 16 residues. CDR1 is MNHNY and CDR2 is SVGAGI in the germline V gene (reference sequence). The CDR3 nucleotides are TGTGCCAGCAGTTACCCCGGAGGGGAGAGCAATCAGCCCCAGCATTTT. As protein: CASSYPGGESNQPQHF.

The chain combines TRBV5-8 with TRBJ2-5, with a tentative D call TRBD1 (5 bases). V was pared by 0 bases and J by 5 bases, with 11 bases between. Germline V gene data show CDR1 as SGHTS and CDR2 as YDEGEE. This CDR3 comprises 14 residues. In DNA, the CDR3 is TGTGCCAGCAGCTTGGAGACCCCAGGGGAGACCCAGTACTTC. This sequence encodes CASSLETPGETQYF. Full variable domain (missing parts from reference TRBV5-8 and TRBJ2-5): EAGVTQSPTHLIKTRGQQATLRCSPISGHTSVYWYQQALGLGLQFLLWYDEGEERNRGNFPPRFSGRQFPNYSSELNVNALELEDSALYLCASSLETPGETQYFGPGTRLLVL.

DNA of the CDR3: TGTGCCAGCAGCTTAGGGCATCCCTACGAGCAGTACTTC. Translating gives CASSLGHPYEQYF. This sequence joins TRBV7-9 and TRBJ2-7; no definite D call. The germline V gene has CDR1 SEHNR and CDR2 FQNEAQ (reference sequence). The CDR3 is made up of 13 amino acids. V gave up 1 base and J gave up 2 bases, with 6 bases separating them.

The V call is TRBV5-4, the J call TRBJ1-2; TRBD1 might be the D (6 bases). This CDR3 comprises 13 residues. V lost 4 bases and J 8 bases, leaving 15 bases between the germline ends. From germline, CDR1 is SGHNT and CDR2 YYREEE (reference sequence). CDR3 sequence reads: CASSLPGARGYTF. The CDR3, as DNA: TGTGCCAGCAGCCTCCCAGGGGCACGAGGCTACACCTTC. The full variable domain, with the rest looked up from reference TRBV5-4 and TRBJ1-2, is ETGVTQSPTHLIKTRGQQVTLRCSSQSGHNTVSWYQQALGQGPQFIFQYYREEENGRGNFPPRFSGLQFPNYSSELNVNALELDDSALYLCASSLPGARGYTFGSGTRLTVV.

The chain employs TRBV6-1 and TRBJ2-7; TRBD2 is a possible D gene (6 bases). CDR3 length equals 14 residues. Germline V lookup: CDR1 MNHNS, CDR2 SASEGT. With 3 bases removed from V and 0 bases from J, the gap between germline ends came to 9 bases. The CDR3 DNA reads TGTGCCAGCAGTGATGCGGGGTACTCCTACGAGCAGTACTTC. Encoded protein: CASSDAGYSYEQYF.

This sequence joins TRBV7-2 and TRBJ1-6; perhaps TRBD1 as D (5 bases). This CDR3 contains 15 residues. The germline V gene encodes CDR1 SGHTA and CDR2 FQGNSA. Trimming cost V 0 bases and J 9 bases, with 12 bases left between them. In nucleotides, the CDR3 is TGTGCCAGCAGCTTAGCGTGGGGGGAAGGTTCACCCCTCCACTTT. As protein: CASSLAWGEGSPLHF.

The rearrangement uses TRBV7-2 and TRBJ2-1, with TRBD1 matching 7 bases. J gave up 2 bases and V 5 bases, and 3 bases lay outside the gene matches. Germline V gene lookup returns CDR1 SGHTA and CDR2 FQGNSA. The CDR3 contains 14 residues. The DNA for the CDR3 is TGTGCCAGCAGCCCGGGGACAGCCTACAATGAGCAGTTCTTC. As protein: CASSPGTAYNEQFF.

J is TRBJ1-5 and V is TRBV6-5; 8 bases are shared with TRBD1. The length of the CDR3 is 14 residues. Germline V lookup: CDR1 MNHEY, CDR2 SVGAGI. J was trimmed by 5 bases and V by 6 bases; bases with no gene match: 6. DNA of the CDR3: TGTGCCAGCAGCCCGACAGGGGCAGATCAGCCCCAGCATTTT. Amino acid sequence: CASSPTGADQPQHF.

The chain uses TRBV9 and TRBJ2-3; perhaps TRBD1 as D (6 bases). Germline assignment: CDR1 SGDLS and CDR2 YYNGEE. The CDR3 has 14 residues. With 4 bases removed from V and 3 bases from J, the gap between germline ends came to 12 bases. CDR3 sequence (DNA): TGTGCCAGCAGCCCCTCTGGGACAACAGATACGCAGTATTTT. This translates into CASSPSGTTDTQYF.

CDR3 residues: CASVIRDRGHEQYF. Written as DNA, the CDR3 is TGTGCCAGCGTCATCCGGGACAGGGGGCACGAGCAGTACTTC. The rearrangement joins TRBV6-1 to TRBJ2-5, with TRBD1 identical over 12 bases. The end of the DNA is better explained by TRBJ2-7, so the J call may be wrong. CDR1 and CDR2 from the germline V gene are MNHNS and SASEGT. The CDR3 is 14 residues long.

DNA of the CDR3: TGTGCCAGCTCTCGAGGTCCGAGCTCCTACGAGCAGTACTTC. Amino acid sequence: CASSRGPSSYEQYF. The chain couples TRBV18 to TRBJ2-7; D unresolved. V was clipped by 6 bases and J by 0 bases, with 12 bases between them. This CDR3 region has 14 residues. Germline V gene data show CDR1 as KGHSH and CDR2 as LQKENI. The whole variable domain, remainder taken from reference TRBV18 and TRBJ2-7, is NAGVMQNPRHLVRRRGQEARLRCSPMKGHSHVYWYRQLPEEGLKFMVYLQKENIIDESGMPKERFSAEFPKEGPSILRIQQVVRGDSAAYFCASSRGPSSYEQYFGPGTRLTVT.

This chain links TRBV27 with TRBJ1-6; tentatively, D is TRBD1 (5 bases). Trimming took off 2 bases at V and 7 bases at J, with 15 bases between the two ends. CDR1 and CDR2 (germline): MNHEY, SMNVEV (reference sequence). The CDR3 covers 16 residues. CDR3 region: CASSLEPGGLNSPLHF. The CDR3 DNA follows: TGTGCCAGCAGTTTAGAGCCCGGGGGACTAAATTCACCCCTCCACTTT.

This clone was picked up one time. CDR3 in amino acids: CAISESGGGSGYGYTF. CDR3 nucleotides: TGTGCCATCAGTGAGTCAGGAGGAGGGTCGGGCTATGGCTACACCTTC. The chain has TRBV10-3 and TRBJ1-2; no clear D gene. The germline V gene has CDR1 ENHRY and CDR2 SYGVKD. There are 16 residues in the CDR3. Trimming left V 0 bases short and J 4 bases short, with 15 bases between.